The sample holds a few counts of the clone carrying this T cell receptor beta chain. This record belongs to a study of spatial heterogeneity in lung cancer. Germline V gives CDR1 DFQATT, CDR2 SNEGSKA (reference sequence). The V end was cut by 5 bases, the J end by 2 bases, with 13 bases between. This CDR3 region has 14 residues. Unique molecular identifiers tagged every individual TCR cDNA molecule. From the 5' RACE reads, TCRdb called clonotypes with MiXCR, one entry per CDR3 protein. This sample has about 92,000 distinct CDR3 sequences, with approximately 12% found just once. Time point: sample taken at primary tumor resection. TCRs were sequenced from unsorted whole RNA of tumor, nontumor lung or PBMC.

J is TRBJ1-5 and V is TRBV20-1; maybe TRBD1 (6 bases). This receptor was obtained from a male donor with early-stage non-small cell lung cancer. The sample was PBMCs, taken at surgery. The DNA for the CDR3 is TGCAGTGCTTCCCGGACAGCGCGCAATCAGCCCCAGCATTTT. Its translation: CSASRTARNQPQHF.